This T cell receptor (beta chain) was sequenced during a study of cytomegalovirus exposure and HLA in healthy donors (dated by TCRdb to 2016 to 2017). Looking at the study overall: In an earlier analysis of around 540 of the donors, 250 to 350 Gb of sequence data and approximately 100 million unique TCR beta sequences from 150 million to 200 million T cells were reported. Around 320 gigabases of sequencing data and approximately 84 million unique TCR sequences were included in an early release covering around 600 HLA-typed donors. The genetic ancestry cluster associated with self-reported Caucasian donors included 81% of the roughly 380 genotyped donors. The aim of the study was to test whether cataloging public T cell receptors could identify signatures of past pathogen exposure. The T cell repertoires of around 730 subjects were profiled by immunosequencing and related to cytomegalovirus serostatus. Along with the roughly 710-subject first cohort, a separate validation cohort of over a hundred different subjects was used. To predict cytomegalovirus infection status, the study brought together high-throughput TCR immunosequencing, statistical association of individual TCRs with disease status, and machine learning. To study patterns of TCR occurrence, a later analysis re-analyzed previously published TCR beta repertoires from around 670 donors and added high-resolution HLA genotyping. The later analysis used no new phenotypic data to find candidate immune exposures, relying instead on TCR beta sequences and their occurrence across donors. In an earlier analysis of a few hundred of the donors, high-throughput TCR beta sequencing was used to judge whether each TCR beta V gene segment behaved as functional or pseudogenic. Donor age, sex, ethnicity and CMV serostatus were compiled alongside the repertoire data. In a later genetic analysis, genome-wide SNP genotypes for about three fifths of the roughly 670 donors were used, and that subset was treated as a discovery cohort. Every discovery cohort repertoire had been produced on one sequencing platform. Both class I and class II loci were covered by HLA typing, at four-digit resolution. The number of typed donors differed by locus: about 620-640 for A, B, C, DRB1 and DQB1; approximately 540 for DQA1; some 590 for DPA1; and around 470 for DPB1. Because of strong linkage in the cohort, a handful of DR-DQ haplotypes were treated as single units for association and clustering. Among some 410 genotyped donors of the cohort, an average of roughly 240,000 unique TCR beta nucleotide sequences were sequenced per donor, roughly 20% of them non-productive. The research as a whole found: The cohort was sequenced for TCR beta chains only, and without alpha or paired-chain data the features that could be detected were limited. When HLA alleles, especially DR and DQ, strongly co-occurred, TCR associations were difficult to assign to individual alleles. While some public TCRs were present in many individuals, most TCR sequences turned up only very rarely across donors. At a false discovery rate of 0.05, a later analysis linked some 17,000 TCR beta sequences to specific HLA alleles. The classifier was reported to diagnose cytomegalovirus status with high specificity and sensitivity in both the original cohort and the validation cohort. A later genetic analysis reported fewer N-insertions in productive TCRs among donors in an Asian-associated ancestry cluster than the roughly 700-donor mean. The authors suggested that the approach could potentially be generalized to other disease states and immunological phenotypes. A few of the identified cytomegalovirus-associated TCR beta chains were confirmed in vitro to be specific for cytomegalovirus antigens. A cluster of highly shared sequence variants was judged likely to be a technical artifact of the sequencing pipeline. Because HLA typing was unavailable for some donors at each locus, only the typed subset was used in association tests. In a later analysis, most CMV-associated TCR beta chains were found to appear HLA-restricted, with HLA associations seemingly driven largely by CMV exposure. In the study, 150 to 200 TCR beta chains were listed as associated with cytomegalovirus. A further reported finding was that TCR beta sequences accurately predicted the HLA-A and HLA-B alleles for most subjects in the first cohort. A later genetic analysis associated a missense DCLRE1C variant with V-gene and J-gene trimming of TCR beta chains, and an independent cohort replicated the association. The only immune exposure information available for the cohort was CMV serostatus. According to a later analysis, TCR association rates differed among HLA loci, with DRB1 alleles showing the most associated TCRs and HLA-C alleles showing the fewest. Because counts were too low, 15 to 20 rarely observed V segments, including chromosome 9 orphons, were excluded from the earlier analysis of a few hundred of the donors. Because the 87-base-pair reads could not distinguish some IMGT-functional V segments, including TRBV6-2 and TRBV6-3, those segments were excluded. Linkage disequilibrium might explain the correlated functional status among segregating V segments, but an unknown experimental factor could not be excluded. According to a later analysis, parvovirus B19, influenza, CMV and Epstein-Barr virus appeared linked to several top co-occurrence clusters. A later analysis found that HLA-associated TCR beta chains were more clonally expanded and had lower generation probabilities than equally common non-associated chains. Roughly uniform sequencing depth across donors was assumed in presence/absence analyses, although this assumption may not hold. In an earlier analysis of 587 of the donors, most TCR beta V segments were observed in productive rearrangements about 87% or about 30% of the time, broadly matching IMGT annotations.

In total, approximately 690 healthy bone marrow donors made up the cohort. All cohort members were sampled while nominally healthy, although unrecorded immune exposures were likely present. The donor was CMV seronegative and was included in the group of about 350 seronegative cohort members. A peripheral blood sample was collected from each donor, and TCR beta sequencing was performed on peripheral blood mononuclear cells. The Qiagen DNeasy Blood Extraction Kit was used to extract genomic DNA from the blood cell samples. The method was the immunoSEQ multiplex PCR assay. For the multiplex PCR, a mixture combining 60 forward primers for TCR Vbeta segments and 13 reverse primers for TCR Jbeta segments was used. The CDR3 region of rearranged TCR beta genes was amplified from genomic DNA with a multiplex PCR assay. The Illumina HiSeq System was used to sequence the amplified TCR beta libraries as 87-base-pair reads. From the authors' description of their analysis: A later analysis counted approximately 74 million unique TCR beta chains across the 550 to 800 repertoires, and roughly 11 million of these chains were shared by at least two donors. To remove PCR and sequencing errors, raw reads were error-corrected and collapsed into unique sequences using a nearest-neighbor algorithm that merged closely related sequences. Alignment of CDR3 sequences to IMGT reference sequences was used to assign V, D and J gene segments. For a sequence to be retained, a match of at least six nucleotides was required to both a V gene segment and a J gene segment. Rearrangements were classified as productive when the CDR3 lacked stop codons and remained in frame with V and J, and all other rearrangements were classified as non-productive. CDR3 was defined according to IMGT convention as the region running from the second conserved V-encoded cysteine to the conserved J-encoded phenylalanine. The earlier analysis of some 580 of the donors excluded any sequence lacking an unambiguous match to a single V gene segment. In an earlier analysis of some 590 of the donors, a V segment was called functional when productive rearrangements were above 56.7%, and segregating when the standard deviation between donors exceeded 5%. A statistical classification framework was built to diagnose cytomegalovirus status from the catalog of TCR beta chain sequences. A later analysis assigned V and J genes by comparing TCR nucleotide sequences with IMGT/GENE-DB human TR gene sequences. In a later analysis, CDR3 sequences and most-parsimonious VDJ recombination scenarios were assigned using the TCRdist pipeline. A later analysis defined each TCR beta chain by its CDR3 amino acid sequence plus V-gene family, and excluded reads lacking a unique V-gene family. A later analysis removed roughly 590 highly shared, low-generation-probability nucleotide sequences to deal with suspected cross-contamination and a sequencing artifact. A later analysis calculated a clonal expansion index for each public chain from normalized within-repertoire ranks of inferred template counts. In a later analysis, generation probabilities were computed with a VDJ recombination model fitted to out-of-frame rearrangements, and the resulting probabilities were checked against IGoR. In a later analysis, TCR-TCR, TCR-HLA and TCR-CMV co-occurrence was scored with hypergeometric tests, and a repertoire-size bias correction was applied to TCR pairs. False discovery rates were estimated in a later analysis by permuting HLA or CMV assignments 20 times. In a later analysis, co-occurring TCRs were grouped using DBSCAN, with TCRdist sequence similarity added in when clustering inside HLA-allele-positive subsets. Repertoires with fewer than 30,000 or more than 120,000 public chains, plus five repertoires with anomalous nucleotide sharing, were excluded from co-occurrence clustering. TCRdb limited this immuneACCESS table to in-frame rearrangements with V and J called. A share of clones is missing; checked studies link under half to unresolved V genes, and the rest is unexplained. D and trimming were read from the DNA, whereas the V and J calls and clone size are those reported in that table. The record for this sample contains under 50,000 clones. Clones ranked in the top ten supply 17% of the sample.

Per the germline V gene, MNHEY is the CDR1 and SVGAGI is the CDR2. Taken from cysteine to phenylalanine, the CDR3 has 14 residues. This entry keeps only the CDR3 DNA: 42 bases, framed from base 1. The V and J ends are trimmed by 6 bases and 0 bases, leaving 9 bases between them. As for this clone: Its cognate antigen has yet to be identified.

The V and J segments used are TRBV6-5 and TRBJ1-3, and TRBD1 may be the D gene, going by 5 matching bases. The clonotype was recovered from a male donor in good health and CMV-seronegative. Sequences were obtained from PBMCs. The DNA is TGTGCCAGCAGACCCGACAGCTCTGGAAACACCATATATTTT. This codes for CASRPDSSGNTIYF.